This TCR beta chain appears in the sequencing data of a study of patients and donors after allogeneic stem cell transplantation. V was trimmed by 6 bases and J by 6 bases, leaving 9 bases between them. CDR3 length equals 11 residues. Germline CDR1 reads LGHNT; CDR2 reads FRNRAP. TCRdb processed the RT-PCR reads anew with MiXCR; each CDR3 protein has one entry. This table has 100,000 to 130,000 distinct CDR3 sequences, around 33% appearing once. Sequencing was done on a sample of blood, either unsorted or a sorted T cell fraction (not recorded which). The chain links TRBV12-5 to TRBJ2-7; the D is unclear. The TCR comes from a human donor who was either an allogeneic HSCT recipient or a stem cell or donor lymphocyte infusion donor (not recorded which). It is not recorded whose cells these are; they may come from a transplant donor. CDR3: CASGHNGEQYF. CDR3 nucleotides: TGTGCTAGTGGCCACAACGGCGAGCAGTACTTC.